The 8 T cell receptor beta chains below come from one sample, sequenced in a study of T cell changes during pregnancy in multiple sclerosis. Only in-frame clones appear in the TCRdb table, and some are missing; sequencing was by immunoSEQ multiplex PCR. The repertoire holds fewer than 75,000 clones, approximately 90% seen once, with around 3.3% in the top ten. The sample here was peripheral blood, taken after pregnancy. The receptors come from a female donor in good health, enrolled as a control in a pregnancy study.

This clone appeared a single time. This chain links TRBV5-6 with TRBJ2-1, with no clear D. V was clipped by 0 bases and J by 10 bases, with 11 bases between them. The CDR3 is 13 amino acids. Germline V gene lookup returns CDR1 SGHDT and CDR2 YYEEEE. The CDR3 here is CASSLAGALEQFF. The CDR3 DNA reads as TGTGCCAGCAGCTTGGCCGGAGCCTTGGAGCAGTTCTTC.

This chain's CDR3 is CASSSGGEGGGEKLFF. In DNA, the CDR3 is TGTGCCAGCTCATCGGGGGGGGAAGGGGGTGGTGAAAAACTGTTTTTT. The J gene is TRBJ1-4, the V gene TRBV27; possible D gene TRBD1, 6 bases. CDR3 length: 16 amino acids. Trimming took 8 bases from V and 7 from J, leaving 23 bases between them. Germline CDR1 reads MNHEY; CDR2 reads SMNVEV (reference sequence).

CDR3 DNA sequence: TGTGCCAGCAGTTACGTACTAGCGGGATACAATGAGCAGTTCTTC. Its translation is CASSYVLAGYNEQFF. The chain employs TRBV6-5 and TRBJ2-1; the match to TRBD2 covers 10 bases. The V gene end was trimmed by 2 bases and the J gene end by 4 bases; junction bases not matched to a gene: 2. The CDR3 length is 15 residues. Germline CDR1 and CDR2: MNHEY and SVGAGI.

The chain links TRBV10-3 to TRBJ2-6; tentatively, D is TRBD2 (6 bases). This CDR3 has 15 amino acids. Germline CDR1 is ENHRY and CDR2 is SYGVKD. V was trimmed by 0 bases and J by 8 bases, leaving 11 bases between them. The CDR3 DNA sequence: TGTGCCATCAGTGAGTCAACGGGGGAGTCCAACGTCCTGACTTTC. It is translated as CAISESTGESNVLTF.

This chain links TRBV5-1 with TRBJ1-6; 7 positions match TRBD1. This CDR3 spans 15 amino acids. Per the germline V gene, CDR1 is SGHRS and CDR2 is YFSETQ. J lost 3 bases, V lost 4 bases, and 4 bases had no gene match. CDR3 nucleotide sequence: TGCGCCAGCAGCAGCCGGGACAGCTATAATTCACCCCTCCACTTT. Its protein is CASSSRDSYNSPLHF. The whole variable domain, filled in from reference TRBV5-1 and TRBJ1-6, reads KAGVTQTPRYLIKTRGQQVTLSCSPISGHRSVSWYQQTPGQGLQFLFEYFSETQRNKGNFPGRFSGRQFSNSRSEMNVSTLELGDSALYLCASSSRDSYNSPLHFGNGTRLTVT.

V and J are TRBV14 and TRBJ1-6, with TRBD1 matching 10 bases. Looked up from germline, CDR1 is SGHDN and CDR2 is FVKESK. The CDR3 has 16 amino acids. The ends lost 6 bases at V and 6 bases at J; junction bases unmatched: 8. The CDR3: CASSFRQGAGNSPLHF. CDR3 in DNA: TGTGCCAGCAGTTTTAGACAGGGGGCTGGTAATTCACCCCTCCACTTT.

CDR3 nucleotides: TGTGCCTGGAGCTCAGGGGTCGGGTCCTACAATGAGCAGTTCTTC. It specifies CAWSSGVGSYNEQFF. The chain links TRBV30 to TRBJ2-1; D may be TRBD1 (6 bases). CDR1 and CDR2 (germline): GTSNPN, SVGIG (reference sequence). V dropped 3 bases and J dropped 1 base, with 13 bases sitting between them. The CDR3 contains 15 residues.

This chain connects TRBV7-9 to TRBJ2-2, with TRBD2 identical over 14 bases. Germline V lookup: CDR1 SEHNR, CDR2 FQNEAQ (reference sequence). The CDR3 spans 16 residues. Losses at the gene ends were 5 bases for V and 3 bases for J; bases not matched to a gene: 2. CDR3 sequence (DNA): TGTGCCAGCAGCAAGACTAGCGGGGGGGACACCGGGGAGCTGTTTTTT. This translates into CASSKTSGGDTGELFF.